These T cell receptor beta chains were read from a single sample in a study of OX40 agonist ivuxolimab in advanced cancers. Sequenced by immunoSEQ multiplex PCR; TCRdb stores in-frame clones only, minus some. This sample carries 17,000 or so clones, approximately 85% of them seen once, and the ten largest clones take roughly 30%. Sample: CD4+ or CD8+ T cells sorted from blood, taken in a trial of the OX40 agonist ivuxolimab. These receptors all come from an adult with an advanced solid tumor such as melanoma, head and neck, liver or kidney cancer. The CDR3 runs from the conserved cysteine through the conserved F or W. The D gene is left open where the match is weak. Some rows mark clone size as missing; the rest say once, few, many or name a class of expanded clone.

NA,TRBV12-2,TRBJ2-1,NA,CASRLAKTSGRRYNEQFF,TGTGCAAGTCGCTTAGCTAAGACTAGCGGGAGGAGGTACAATGAGCAGTTCTTC
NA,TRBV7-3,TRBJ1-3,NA,CASSLSGGYGNTIYF,TGTGCCAGCAGCTTAAGTGGGGGCTATGGAAACACCATATATTTT
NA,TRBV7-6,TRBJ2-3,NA,CASSFFYRAADTQYF,TGTGCCAGCAGCTTTTTCTACAGGGCGGCAGATACGCAGTATTTT
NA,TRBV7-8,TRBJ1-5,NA,CASSPGINQPQHF,TGTGCCAGCAGCCCCGGGATCAATCAGCCCCAGCATTTT
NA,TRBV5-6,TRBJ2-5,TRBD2,CASSVGWGGLAKETQYF,TGTGCCAGCAGCGTGGGGTGGGGAGGACTAGCTAAGGAGACCCAGTACTTC
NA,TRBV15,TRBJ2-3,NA,CATSREETRDTQYF,TGTGCCACCAGCAGAGAAGAGACTAGGGATACGCAGTATTTT
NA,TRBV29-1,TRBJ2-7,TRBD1,CSVEELDRGVYEQYF,TGCAGCGTTGAAGAGCTGGACAGGGGAGTTTACGAGCAGTACTTC
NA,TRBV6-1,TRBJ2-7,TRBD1,CASSEIFGGTGGTYEQYF,TGTGCCAGCAGTGAAATCTTTGGGGGGACAGGGGGCACCTACGAGCAGTACTTC
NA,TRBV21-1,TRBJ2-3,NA,CASSNTSSGDRTDTQYF,TGTGCCAGCAGCAATACTTCTAGCGGAGATCGCACAGATACGCAGTATTTT
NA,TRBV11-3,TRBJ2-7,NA,CASSQAAESSYEQYF,TGCGCCAGCAGCCAAGCGGCGGAGAGCTCCTACGAGCAGTACTTC
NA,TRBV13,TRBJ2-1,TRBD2,CASSRTAGEYNEQFF,TGTGCCAGCAGCCGGACAGCGGGAGAGTACAATGAGCAGTTCTTC
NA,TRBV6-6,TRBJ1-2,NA,CASSPIQGRPDGYTF,TGTGCCAGCAGCCCGATTCAGGGGAGGCCTGATGGCTACACCTTC
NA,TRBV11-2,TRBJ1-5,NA,CASSLRGRDQPQHF,TGTGCCAGCAGCTTGCGGGGGCGCGATCAGCCCCAGCATTTT
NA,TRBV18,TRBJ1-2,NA,CASSPPGVYGYTF,TGTGCCAGCTCACCCCCGGGGGTCTATGGCTACACCTTC
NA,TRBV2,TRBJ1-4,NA,CASSEGREQEKLFF,TGTGCCAGCAGTGAGGGCAGGGAGCAGGAAAAACTGTTTTTT
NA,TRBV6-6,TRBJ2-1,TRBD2,CASTPGGGRASEQFF,TGTGCCAGCACCCCGGGGGGCGGGAGGGCAAGTGAGCAGTTCTTC
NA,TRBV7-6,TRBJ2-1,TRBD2,CASSPPGLAGGNEQFF,TGTGCCAGCAGCCCTCCGGGACTAGCGGGAGGCAATGAGCAGTTCTTC
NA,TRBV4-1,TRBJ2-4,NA,CASSQDPGLGNIQYF,TGCGCCAGCAGCCAAGACCCTGGCTTGGGAAACATTCAGTACTTC
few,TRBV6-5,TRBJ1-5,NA,CASARPEEPQHF,TGTGCCAGCGCACGCCCTGAGGAGCCCCAGCATTTT
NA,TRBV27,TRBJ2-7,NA,CASSLEAYSYEQYF,TGTGCCAGCAGTTTAGAGGCCTACTCCTACGAGCAGTACTTC
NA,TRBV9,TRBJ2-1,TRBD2,CASSDRTSWDEQFF,TGTGCCAGCAGCGATCGGACTAGCTGGGATGAGCAGTTCTTC
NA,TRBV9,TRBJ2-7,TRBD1,CASSVGQGAYEQYF,TGTGCCAGCAGCGTAGGACAGGGGGCCTACGAGCAGTACTTC
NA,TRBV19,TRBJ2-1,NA,CASTHIGSNEQFF,TGTGCCAGTACCCATATAGGGAGCAATGAGCAGTTCTTC
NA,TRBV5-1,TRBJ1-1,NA,CASSLAGENTEAFF,TGCGCCAGCAGCTTGGCCGGGGAGAACACTGAAGCTTTCTTT
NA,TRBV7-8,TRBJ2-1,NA,CASSLRSGSFYNEQFF,TGTGCCAGCAGCTTAAGGTCGGGCAGCTTTTACAATGAGCAGTTCTTC
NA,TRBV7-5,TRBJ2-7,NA,CASSLSGGLAVYEQYF,TGTGCCAGCAGCTTATCAGGCGGACTAGCGGTATACGAGCAGTACTTC
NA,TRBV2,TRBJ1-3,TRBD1,CASSEWWTGGNTIYF,TGTGCCAGCAGTGAATGGTGGACAGGGGGAAACACCATATATTTT
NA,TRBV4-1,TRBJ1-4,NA,CASSQAPDTNEKLFF,TGCGCCAGCAGCCAAGCGCCGGATACGAATGAAAAACTGTTTTTT
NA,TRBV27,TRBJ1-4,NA,CASSLYATNEKLFF,TGTGCCAGCAGTCTATATGCAACTAATGAAAAACTGTTTTTT
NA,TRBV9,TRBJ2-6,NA,CASSVGEVGANVLTF,TGTGCCAGCAGCGTAGGAGAGGTTGGGGCCAACGTCCTGACTTTC
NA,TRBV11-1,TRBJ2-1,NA,CASSLLTGDRPYNEQFF,TGTGCCAGCAGCTTATTGACGGGGGACCGGCCCTACAATGAGCAGTTCTTC
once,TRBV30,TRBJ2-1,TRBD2,CAWSPGTSVYNEQFF,TGTGCCTGGAGTCCTGGGACTAGCGTATACAATGAGCAGTTCTTC
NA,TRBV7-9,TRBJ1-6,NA,CASSFTGTPNSPLHF,TGTGCCAGCAGTTTCACCGGGACACCAAATTCACCCCTCCACTTT
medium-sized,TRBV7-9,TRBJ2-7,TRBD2,CASSPEGFGGAGDEQYF,TGTGCCAGCAGCCCAGAGGGTTTCGGGGGGGCGGGTGACGAGCAGTACTTC
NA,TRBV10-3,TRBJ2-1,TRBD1,CAISGRGTGDDEQFF,TGTGCCATCAGTGGTCGAGGGACAGGGGACGATGAGCAGTTCTTC
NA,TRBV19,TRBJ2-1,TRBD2,CASSPTSGSSGEQFF,TGTGCCAGTAGCCCGACTAGCGGGAGTTCAGGTGAGCAGTTCTTC
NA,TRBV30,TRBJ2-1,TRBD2,CAWSGGASGGINSYNEQFF,TGTGCCTGGAGTGGAGGGGCTAGCGGAGGAATTAACTCCTACAATGAGCAGTTCTTC
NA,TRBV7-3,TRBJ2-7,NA,CASSFPGLAYEQYF,TGTGCCAGCAGCTTTCCGGGACTTGCCTACGAGCAGTACTTC
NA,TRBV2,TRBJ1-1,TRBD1,CASRPWDSWNTEAFF,TGTGCCAGCAGGCCGTGGGACAGCTGGAACACTGAAGCTTTCTTT
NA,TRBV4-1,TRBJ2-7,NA,CASSQVLAGTPYEQYF,TGCGCCAGCAGCCAAGTTCTGGCAGGTACTCCCTACGAGCAGTACTTC
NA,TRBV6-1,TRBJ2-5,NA,CASSEWRGTGLGETQYF,TGTGCCAGCAGTGAATGGAGGGGCACAGGGCTGGGGGAGACCCAGTACTTC
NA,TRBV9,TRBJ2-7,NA,CASSVGVGETYEQYF,TGTGCCAGCAGCGTAGGGGTAGGGGAGACCTACGAGCAGTACTTC
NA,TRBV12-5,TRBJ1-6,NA,CASGLSSYNSPLHF,TGTGCTAGTGGTCTCAGCTCCTATAATTCACCCCTCCACTTT
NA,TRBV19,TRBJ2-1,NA,CASSAEFYNEQFF,TGTGCCAGTAGTGCGGAGTTCTACAATGAGCAGTTCTTC
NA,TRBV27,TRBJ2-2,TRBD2,CASSIGTSGSTGELFF,TGTGCCAGCTCAATCGGGACTAGCGGGAGCACCGGGGAGCTGTTTTTT
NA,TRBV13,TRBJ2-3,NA,CASRGETDTQYF,TGTGCCAGCAGAGGGGAGACAGATACGCAGTATTTT